This passage covers 26 T cell receptor beta chains from one sample sequenced in a study of CD4 T cells in relation to SARS-CoV-2 and coronaviruses. CD4+ T cells from unexposed donors were obtained before the COVID-19 pandemic (2011-2018). The repertoire was sequenced with immunoSEQ multiplex PCR; TCRdb's copy has only in-frame clones and lacks some. The top ten hold around 0.13% of the sample, which has 60,000 or so clones, about 94% seen once. Sequencing was done on a sample of naive CD4+ T cells from PBMCs. Subset specified: naive CD4+ T cells isolated by negative enrichment. These receptors all come from a human donor in good health.

With regard to this clone: The same CDR3 arises from other DNA sequences in this sample as well. The chain joins TRBV7-2 to TRBJ1-5; 10 nucleotides align to TRBD1. Germline V gene data show CDR1 as SGHTA and CDR2 as FQGNSA. The J segment lost 6 bases and the V segment lost 8 bases, leaving 4 bases of the junction unmatched. There are 13 residues in the CDR3. The CDR3 protein is CASAGQGVQPQHF. For the CDR3, the DNA is TGTGCCAGCGCTGGACAGGGGGTTCAGCCCCAGCATTTT. The entire variable domain, with the rest obtained from reference TRBV7-2 and TRBJ1-5, is as follows: GAGVSQSPSNKVTEKGKDVELRCDPISGHTALYWYRQSLGQGLEFLIYFQGNSAPDKSGLPSDRFSAERTGGSVSTLTIQRTQQEDSAVYLCASAGQGVQPQHFGDGTRLSIL.

The CDR3 protein is CASSYAGGGVDTQYF. The DNA for the CDR3 is TGTGCCAGCAGTTACGCCGGCGGGGGGGTGGATACGCAGTATTTT. The chain combines TRBV6-5 with TRBJ2-3, with 9 bases aligning to TRBD2. There are 15 residues in the CDR3. V trimming: 2 bases; J trimming: 6 bases; junction bases outside the gene matches: 6. Germline V gene data show CDR1 as MNHEY and CDR2 as SVGAGI.

V usage is TRBV6-1 and J usage is TRBJ1-2; weak D call: TRBD1 (5 bases). The V end was cut by 5 bases, the J end by 5 bases, with 12 bases between. This CDR3 comprises 13 residues. CDR1 is MNHNS, CDR2 SASEGT, per germline. The CDR3 coding sequence is TGTGCCAGCAGTTCTCAAGCAGGGTATGGCTACACCTTC. This translates into CASSSQAGYGYTF.

V and J are TRBV6-1 and TRBJ1-5, with D possibly matching TRBD1 (5 bases). Germline-derived CDR1 and CDR2 are MNHNS and SASEGT. The V end lost 2 bases, the J end lost 4 bases, and 12 bases lay between the germline ends. This CDR3 has 15 residues. CDR3 coding DNA: TGTGCCAGCAGTGAATCCAGGGTGGGAAATCAGCCCCAGCATTTT. Amino acids: CASSESRVGNQPQHF.

This chain links TRBV4-1 with TRBJ2-2; D may be TRBD2 (6 bases). The CDR3 loop spans 13 amino acids. Trimming pared 6 bases from V and 1 base from J, leaving 6 bases between. Germline CDR1 is MGHRA and CDR2 is YSYEKL. CDR3 amino acids: CASRRGNTGELFF. CDR3 bases: TGCGCCAGCAGGCGGGGGAACACCGGGGAGCTGTTTTTT.

This CDR3 reads CSVVDRGSGNTIYF. The CDR3 coding sequence is TGCAGCGTGGTCGACAGGGGTTCTGGAAACACCATATATTTT. This chain links TRBV29-1 with TRBJ1-3; 8 bases line up with TRBD1. With V trimmed by 6 bases and J by 1 base, 5 bases remained unmatched. The CDR3 is 14 amino acids. Germline values: CDR1 SQVTM, CDR2 ANQGSEA. Full variable domain (missing parts from reference TRBV29-1 and TRBJ1-3): SAVISQKPSRDICQRGTSLTIQCQVDSQVTMMFWYRQQPGQSLTLIATANQGSEATYESGFVIDKFPISRPNLTFSTLTVSNMSPEDSSIYLCSVVDRGSGNTIYFGEGSWLTVV.

The chain is built from TRBV28 and TRBJ2-7, with D possibly called TRBD1 or TRBD2 (6 bases each). The V end lost 7 bases, the J end lost 7 bases, and 23 bases lay between the germline ends. In germline, CDR1 is MDHEN, CDR2 SYDVKM. This CDR3 contains 15 residues. The CDR3 bases are TGTGCCAGCACCGCCGGGGGCTCAGGTGCGGGGGAGCAGTACTTC. It is translated as CASTAGGSGAGEQYF.

The V and J genes are TRBV18 and TRBJ2-2, with D possibly called TRBD1 or TRBD2 (5 bases each). CDR3 size: 14 residues. V was trimmed by 3 bases and J by 2 bases, leaving 7 bases between them. CDR1 is KGHSH, CDR2 LQKENI, per germline. CDR3 nucleotides: TGTGCCAGCTCACCGGGGGAAAACACCGGGGAGCTGTTTTTT. Protein sequence: CASSPGENTGELFF.

The chain carries TRBV19 and TRBJ1-5; 8 bases are shared with TRBD1. Trimming cost V 8 bases and J 6 bases; bases outside gene matches: 6. The CDR3 consists of 13 residues. The germline V gene has CDR1 LNHDA and CDR2 SQIVND (reference sequence). CDR3 DNA: TGTGCCAGTTCGGACAGGGTGATTCAGCCCCAGCATTTT. Encoded protein: CASSDRVIQPQHF.

V usage is TRBV7-8 and J usage is TRBJ2-4; D uncertain. V was cut by 0 bases and J by 2 bases, with 14 bases left in between. This CDR3 has 17 residues. Germline values: CDR1 SGHVS, CDR2 FQNEAQ. The CDR3 protein is CASSLADALGTKNIQYF. CDR3 DNA: TGTGCCAGCAGCTTAGCCGACGCCCTAGGAACCAAAAACATTCAGTACTTC.

The V gene is TRBV24-1, the J gene TRBJ1-2; 9 nucleotides agree with TRBD1. Germline V gene lookup returns CDR1 KGHDR and CDR2 SFDVKD. This CDR3 has 15 amino acids. Unmatched junction bases numbered 12, after V lost 7 bases and J lost 7 bases. In nucleotides, the CDR3 is TGTGCCACCAGGCCTTCTACAGGGGGCAACGGTGGCTACACCTTC. Translation gives CATRPSTGGNGGYTF.

The rearrangement links TRBV25-1 to TRBJ1-1; 7 bases match TRBD1. V was pared by 3 bases and J by 3 bases, with 4 bases of the junction left unmatched. CDR1 and CDR2 (germline): MGHDK, SYGVNS. The CDR3 extends over 14 amino acids. CDR3 amino acids: CASSDAGGHTEAFF. As DNA, the CDR3 is TGTGCCAGCAGTGATGCAGGGGGACACACTGAAGCTTTCTTT.

The genes are TRBV30 and TRBJ1-1, with D possibly being TRBD1 (5 bases). The CDR3 contains 13 residues. Deletions cut 2 bases from V and 4 bases from J, with 11 bases between. Per the germline V gene, CDR1 is GTSNPN and CDR2 is SVGIG (reference sequence). The CDR3 sequence: CAWSWGEVTEAFF. The DNA for the CDR3 is TGTGCCTGGAGTTGGGGGGAGGTCACTGAAGCTTTCTTT.

This chain joins TRBV7-9 and TRBJ2-5; 10 bases map to TRBD2. Germline assignment: CDR1 SEHNR and CDR2 FQNEAQ (reference sequence). The V and J ends lost 5 bases and 5 bases, in that order; junction bases with no gene match: 20. This CDR3 has 19 residues. Here the CDR3 reads CASSGPGGGGLASRETQYF. In DNA, the CDR3 is TGTGCCAGCAGCGGACCGGGTGGCGGGGGACTAGCGAGTAGGGAGACCCAGTACTTC.

The chain employs TRBV5-6 and TRBJ2-5; 11 bases map to TRBD1. With 4 bases clipped from V and 4 bases from J, the junction kept 6 bases outside the gene matches. CDR3 size: 15 residues. Germline V gene sequence: CDR1 SGHDT, CDR2 YYEEEE. CDR3 sequence reads: CASSIPGTGGETQYF. The DNA of the CDR3 is TGTGCCAGCAGCATACCCGGGACAGGGGGAGAGACCCAGTACTTC.

This chain connects TRBV18 to TRBJ2-5; D remains ambiguous. This CDR3 is built from 14 residues. From germline, CDR1 is KGHSH and CDR2 LQKENI. Trimming stripped 3 bases from V and 1 base from J, with 9 bases between. CDR3 nucleotides: TGTGCCAGCTCACCGAAGGCAGTCCAAGAGACCCAGTACTTC. It translates to CASSPKAVQETQYF. The full variable domain, in which reference TRBV18 and TRBJ2-5 provide the parts outside the CDR3, is NAGVMQNPRHLVRRRGQEARLRCSPMKGHSHVYWYRQLPEEGLKFMVYLQKENIIDESGMPKERFSAEFPKEGPSILRIQQVVRGDSAAYFCASSPKAVQETQYFGPGTRLLVL.

This clone has a handful of counts. This chain links TRBV9 with TRBJ2-3, with 10 bases lining up with TRBD2. CDR1 and CDR2 (germline): SGDLS, YYNGEE. The CDR3 loop spans 15 amino acids. The J segment lost 2 bases and the V segment lost 1 base, leaving 1 base of the junction unmatched. CDR3 DNA sequence: TGTGCCAGCAGCGTAACTAGCGGGATCACAGATACGCAGTATTTT. Its protein product is CASSVTSGITDTQYF.

Regarding this clone: Other DNA sequences in the sample encode the same CDR3. V usage is TRBV5-1 and J usage is TRBJ2-7, with D hard to call. V was trimmed by 0 bases and J by 3 bases, leaving 7 bases between them. Per germline, CDR1 SGHRS and CDR2 YFSETQ. The CDR3 contains 13 residues. CDR3 residues: CASSLASGYEQYF. DNA of the CDR3: TGCGCCAGCAGCTTGGCCAGTGGCTACGAGCAGTACTTC.

The chain has TRBV29-1 and TRBJ2-2; D is unresolved. V was clipped by 3 bases and J by 4 bases, with 18 bases between them. This CDR3 is 16 amino acids long. Germline lookup yields CDR1 SQVTM and CDR2 ANQGSEA. The CDR3 is CSVDSWATLGTGELFF. The CDR3 bases are TGCAGCGTTGACTCTTGGGCTACGTTGGGCACCGGGGAGCTGTTTTTT.

The chain has TRBV5-4 and TRBJ2-7; a weak D match, TRBD2 (5 bases). CDR1 is SGHNT and CDR2 is YYREEE in the germline V gene (reference sequence). There are 16 residues in the CDR3. Trimming took off 4 bases at V and 7 bases at J, with 24 bases between the two ends. The CDR3 DNA is TGTGCCAGCAGCCCCAGGCCCGGGGTAGCAGGTAGAGAGCAGTACTTC. It is translated as CASSPRPGVAGREQYF. The whole variable domain, remainder taken from reference TRBV5-4 and TRBJ2-7, is ETGVTQSPTHLIKTRGQQVTLRCSSQSGHNTVSWYQQALGQGPQFIFQYYREEENGRGNFPPRFSGLQFPNYSSELNVNALELDDSALYLCASSPRPGVAGREQYFGPGTRLTVT.

In its sample, this clone was seen once. The V gene is TRBV18, the J gene TRBJ2-7; D is possibly TRBD1 (6 bases). The CDR3 extends over 15 amino acids. Trimming took 0 bases from V and 5 from J, leaving 14 bases between them. Per the germline V gene, CDR1 is KGHSH and CDR2 is LQKENI. CDR3 nucleotides: TGTGCCAGCTCACCACCGATTCCCAGGGGCCACGAGCAGTACTTC. Its translation is CASSPPIPRGHEQYF.

The J gene is TRBJ1-4, the V gene TRBV28; 7 nucleotides match TRBD1. The CDR3 runs 14 residues. The germline V gene encodes CDR1 MDHEN and CDR2 SYDVKM. The junction had 4 bases not matched to a gene; V was cut back by 4 bases and J by 5 bases. CDR3 amino acids: CASSSGGSNEKLFF. The CDR3 DNA reads as TGTGCCAGCAGTTCAGGGGGATCCAATGAAAAACTGTTTTTT.

This rearrangement joins TRBV7-3 to TRBJ1-1; 9 nucleotides match TRBD1. Trimming removed 4 bases from V and 4 bases from J; junction bases left unmatched: 4. Germline V lookup: CDR1 SGHTA, CDR2 FQGTGA. The CDR3 length is 14 residues. The CDR3 DNA reads TGTGCCAGCAGCTCGGACAGGGGCGGCACTGAAGCTTTCTTT. This translates into CASSSDRGGTEAFF.

This chain links TRBV9 with TRBJ2-7, with 9 bases identical to TRBD2. With 4 bases clipped from V and 5 bases from J, the junction kept 10 bases outside the gene matches. CDR1 is SGDLS, CDR2 YYNGEE, per germline. The CDR3 length is 15 residues. The DNA for the CDR3 is TGTGCCAGCAGCCCCAGGAGCGGGAGGATAAACGAGCAGTACTTC. Translated, it gives CASSPRSGRINEQYF.

V usage is TRBV2 and J usage is TRBJ2-2, with 13 bases that match TRBD2. V shed 5 bases, J shed 0 bases, and the junction held 6 bases outside the gene matches. Germline CDR1 reads SNHLY; CDR2 reads FYNNEI. The CDR3 runs 18 residues. CDR3 sequence: CASSRLAGGIANTGELFF. CDR3 nucleotide sequence: TGTGCCAGCAGTCGACTAGCGGGAGGCATCGCGAACACCGGGGAGCTGTTTTTT.

This rearrangement joins TRBV6-1 to TRBJ1-1; no firm D call. The CDR3 spans 18 residues. Per germline, CDR1 MNHNS and CDR2 SASEGT. V shed 3 bases and J shed 1 base, with 21 bases lying between them. CDR3 in DNA: TGTGCCAGCAGTGAGTTTATAAAACCTCGGAAGGGGAACACTGAAGCTTTCTTT. Translated: CASSEFIKPRKGNTEAFF.